The sequence of this T cell receptor (beta chain) was determined in a study of blood T cell repertoires in COVID-19. About the research overall: The origin of the acute and convalescent COVID-19 samples was the United States, Italy and Spain. The cDNA or gDNA used as material had been derived from T cells, B-cell-depleted T cells, or PBMCs.

CDR1 and CDR2 (germline): SEHNR, FQNEAQ (reference sequence). Unmatched junction bases numbered 5, after V lost 1 base and J lost 4 bases. The CDR3 runs to 16 residues. Authors' data handling: By means of reference gene primer amplification, nucleated cell counts were estimated. Generated by immunoSEQ multiplex PCR, the TCRdb table keeps only in-frame clones and is missing some. D and trimming were read from the DNA, whereas the V and J calls and clone size are those reported in that table. The table includes approximately 140,000 clones, approximately 80% detected once. Source material: peripheral blood. The chain carries TRBV7-9 and TRBJ2-5, with 11 positions matching TRBD1. The sequence was collected from a man aged 65-85 years with acute or convalescent COVID-19. The CDR3 bases are TGTGCCAGCAGCTTAGTGAGGGGGACAGGGGGAGAGACCCAGTACTTC. Its translation: CASSLVRGTGGETQYF.